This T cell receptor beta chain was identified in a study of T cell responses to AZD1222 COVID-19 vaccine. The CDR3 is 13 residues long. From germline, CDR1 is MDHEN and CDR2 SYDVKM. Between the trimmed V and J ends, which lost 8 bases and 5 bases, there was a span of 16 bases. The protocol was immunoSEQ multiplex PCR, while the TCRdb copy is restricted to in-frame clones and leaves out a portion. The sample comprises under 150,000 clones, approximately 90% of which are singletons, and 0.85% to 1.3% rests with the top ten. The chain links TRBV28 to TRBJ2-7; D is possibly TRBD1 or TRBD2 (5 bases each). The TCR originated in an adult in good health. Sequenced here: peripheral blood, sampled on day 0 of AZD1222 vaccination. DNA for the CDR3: TGTGCCAGCCGGGGCCAGGCGGAGGACGAGCAGTACTTC. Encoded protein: CASRGQAEDEQYF.